This T cell receptor beta chain was sequenced during a study of PD-1 blockade in classical Hodgkin lymphoma (dated by TCRdb to 2018 to 2020). General notes on the study: Nivolumab dosing was 3 mg/kg intravenously every 2 weeks, continuing until either disease progression or unacceptable toxicity. The study used TCR beta sequencing and CyTOF to define a peripheral blood immune signature of response to PD-1 blockade in classical Hodgkin lymphoma. Points the paper makes about the study in general: Only a single clinical trial cohort was studied, and what caused the repertoire differences, possibly disease activity or prior therapy, remained undefined. Among trial patients, those achieving complete response had baseline diversity similar to that of newly diagnosed patients, while diversity was significantly lower in partial responders and progressors. CD4+ but not CD8+ TCR diversity rose significantly by C4D1 (p=0.0027 vs p=0.16), most apparent in complete responders (p=0.02). Baseline TCR diversity was reported to be lower in newly diagnosed patients than in healthy donors, and even lower in relapsed/refractory patients. Lower diversity was seen in patients whose nivolumab began less than 1 year after ASCT, and these patients were left out of later analyses so that immune reconstitution would not confound the results.

CDR1 is given as KGHSH and CDR2 as LQKENI, both from the germline V gene. The V and J ends are trimmed by 3 bases and 5 bases, leaving 8 bases between them. From the cysteine up to the phenylalanine, the CDR3 has a length of 13 residues. Just CDR3 DNA is preserved here, 39 bases in frame from base 1. In light of the paper, this sample's time point label describes: cycle 4 day 1 (C4D1), after more than five weeks of nivolumab. Every trial patient had relapsed following autologous stem cell transplantation, and prior brentuximab vedotin exposure was what differed among cohorts A, B and C. The trial cohort was composed of some 57 patients with relapsed/refractory classical Hodgkin lymphoma, for whom complete response, partial response or progressive disease was recorded as best overall response. In the multi-cohort phase II CheckMate 205 trial, trial patients received single-agent nivolumab. Best overall response was determined by an independent review committee according to the 2007 International Working Group response criteria. Trial PBMCs were collected just before the start of nivolumab (C1D1) and during therapy at cycle 2 day 1 and cycle 4 day 1. Peripheral blood was collected in 8 mL Vacutainer Cell Preparation Tubes, from which PBMCs were isolated by centrifugation and then cryopreserved.

The Qiagen DNeasy kit was used to extract genomic DNA both from unsorted PBMCs and from the negatively selected CD4+ and CD8+ fractions. Using primers that anneal to V and J segments, immunoSEQ multiplex PCR amplified the TCR beta CDR3 regions. A synthetic immune receptor repertoire was used to minimize amplification bias, and any residual bias was removed computationally once sequencing was done. As for the original processing: Repertoire diversity was quantified as the Shannon entropy index using custom Python scripts. The unsorted, CD4+ and CD8+ repertoires were each analyzed separately, with the exception of combined analyses, where CD4+ and CD8+ sequences were merged in silico. Clonal expansion was defined as a frequency increase of at least 2-fold after treatment compared with C1D1, and clones undetected at baseline were assigned a pseudocount of 0.5. Clones with 0 or 1 copy at C1D1 were classified as singleton clones, and clones with 2 or more copies were classified as non-singleton clones. Clones expanded in unsorted samples were annotated as CD4+, CD8+ or unknown by matching protein sequences in sorted samples from the same patient. Wilcoxon tests on paired samples were used to test changes in diversity from C1D1 to C4D1. TCRdb's version of the immuneACCESS table is confined to in-frame rearrangements and falls short of the full clone set. An unresolved V gene accounts for under half of the shortfall where checked; the remainder is of unknown origin. That table is the source of V, J and clone size, and D and trimming were worked out from the DNA. Counted in this sample were approximately 93,000 clones; roughly 78% of them appeared once. Approximately 9% of the sample is in the top ten clones.

About this clone: Its antigen is still unknown. The record has no base qualities; no much larger clone is one base away.

The chain couples TRBV18 to TRBJ1-5, with a tentative D gene TRBD1 over 5 matching bases. The TCR was taken from a human donor with classical Hodgkin lymphoma. The specimen comprised peripheral blood mononuclear cells (PBMCs), sampled before the fourth cycle of nivolumab. The CDR3 region has the sequence CASSPVGDQPQHF. In nucleotide form, the sequence is TGTGCCAGCTCACCGGTGGGGGATCAGCCCCAGCATTTT.